These 28 T cell receptor beta chains originate from one sample sequenced in a study of OX40 agonist ivuxolimab in advanced cancers. Receptor libraries were prepared by the immunoSEQ multiplex PCR assay. The source is immuneACCESS, and TCRdb retained only in-frame sequences with V and J called. Part of the clones is not carried over; for the studies checked, unresolved V genes explain less than half of this, and the remainder is unexplained. The sample contains 45,000 or so clones, 80% of them found a single time. The ten largest clones add up to 4% to 4.5% of the sample. Sequences were derived from CD4+ or CD8+ T cells sorted from blood, sampled in a trial of the OX40 agonist ivuxolimab. All receptors derive from an adult with an advanced solid tumor such as melanoma, head and neck, liver or kidney cancer.

This rearrangement joins TRBV4-1 to TRBJ1-5, with 9 positions matching TRBD1. This CDR3 is 17 amino acids long. The V gene end was trimmed by 1 base and the J gene end by 9 bases; junction bases not matched to a gene: 13. Germline CDR1 reads MGHRA; CDR2 reads YSYEKL. The CDR3 loop is CASSQGPLGQGPRPQHF. In DNA, the CDR3 is TGCGCCAGCAGCCAAGGGCCCTTGGGACAGGGTCCACGGCCCCAGCATTTT.

This rearrangement joins TRBV7-9 to TRBJ2-1; D is unclear. Looked up from germline, CDR1 is SEHNR and CDR2 is FQNEAQ (reference sequence). This CDR3 is built from 13 residues. V was pared by 2 bases and J by 9 bases, with 11 bases between. This CDR3 reads CASSLSGVSEQFF. The CDR3, as DNA: TGTGCCAGCAGCTTATCTGGGGTCAGTGAGCAGTTCTTC.

This clone has just one count. V gene TRBV29-1 combines with J gene TRBJ1-4; D perhaps matches TRBD1 (5 bases). The CDR3 totals 14 residues. V shed 2 bases and J shed 6 bases, with 13 bases lying between them. The germline V gene encodes CDR1 SQVTM and CDR2 ANQGSEA. The CDR3 sequence is CSVESVGEHEKLFF. The CDR3 DNA reads as TGCAGCGTTGAATCGGTGGGGGAGCATGAAAAACTGTTTTTT.

This chain joins TRBV9 and TRBJ2-1, with TRBD1 identical over 9 bases. The CDR3 sequence is 18 residues long. The trim removed 3 bases at V and 0 bases at J, leaving 10 bases unmatched. Germline V gene sequence: CDR1 SGDLS, CDR2 YYNGEE. The chain's CDR3 is CASSGGQGLMNSYNEQFF. The CDR3 nucleotides read TGTGCCAGCAGCGGGGGACAGGGACTTATGAACTCCTACAATGAGCAGTTCTTC.

The chain has TRBV7-2 and TRBJ2-7, with 8 bases fitting TRBD1. Germline CDR1 reads SGHTA; CDR2 reads FQGNSA. This CDR3 region has 15 residues. V lost 5 bases, J lost 10 bases, and 16 bases stayed unmatched. DNA for the CDR3: TGTGCCAGCAGCATCGACAGGGGACGGGGCCGGGTTCAGTACTTC. Translation gives CASSIDRGRGRVQYF.

The chain combines TRBV29-1 with TRBJ2-3; maybe TRBD2 (5 bases). Deletions cut 7 bases from V and 7 bases from J, with 15 bases between. This CDR3 is 12 amino acids long. Looked up from germline, CDR1 is SQVTM and CDR2 is ANQGSEA. The CDR3 spells CSASFSGYTQYF. DNA for the CDR3: TGCAGCGCATCCTTCAGCGGCTATACGCAGTATTTT.

The CDR3 loop is CASSWSPVGLRGRRRQYF. As DNA, the CDR3 is TGTGCCAGCAGCTGGTCCCCTGTCGGCCTCAGGGGTCGAAGGAGGCAGTACTTC. V gene TRBV11-2 combines with J gene TRBJ2-7; weak D call: TRBD1 (6 bases). The ends were cut back, 4 bases at V and 9 bases at J, with 31 bases in the middle. Germline CDR1 SGHAT, CDR2 FQNNGV. The CDR3 contains 18 residues.

This sequence joins TRBV7-2 and TRBJ2-2; D is uncertain. The CDR3 is made up of 14 amino acids. With 2 bases removed from V and 6 bases from J, the gap between germline ends came to 10 bases. The germline V gene encodes CDR1 SGHTA and CDR2 FQGNSA. CDR3 loop: CASSLSKRAGELFF. CDR3 sequence (DNA): TGTGCCAGCAGCTTATCTAAAAGGGCCGGGGAGCTGTTTTTT.

V usage is TRBV10-3 and J usage is TRBJ1-6, with D possibly matching TRBD1 (5 bases). V lost 8 bases and J 0 bases, leaving 8 bases between the germline ends. Looked up from germline, CDR1 is ENHRY and CDR2 is SYGVKD. This CDR3 is 14 amino acids long. The DNA for the CDR3 is TGTGCCATCGGGGCCAGCTCCTATAATTCACCCCTCCACTTT. It specifies CAIGASSYNSPLHF.

The rearrangement links TRBV7-3 to TRBJ2-1; 9 bases match TRBD2. The trim removed 2 bases at V and 7 bases at J, leaving 6 bases unmatched. The CDR3 sequence is 15 residues long. CDR1 SGHTA and CDR2 FQGTGA come from the germline V gene. In DNA, the CDR3 is TGTGCCAGCAGCTTACGGTTAGCGGGAGTAAATGAGCAGTTCTTC. This translates into CASSLRLAGVNEQFF. Supplemented by reference TRBV7-3 and TRBJ2-1, the full variable domain reads GAGVSQTPSNKVTEKGKYVELRCDPISGHTALYWYRQSLGQGPEFLIYFQGTGAADDSGLPNDRFFAVRPEGSVSTLKIQRTERGDSAVYLCASSLRLAGVNEQFFGPGTRLTVL.

The genes are TRBV5-5 and TRBJ2-7; possible D gene TRBD2, 5 bases. This CDR3 is 15 amino acids long. Trimming took 5 bases from V and 6 from J, leaving 21 bases between them. CDR1 SGHKS and CDR2 YYEKEE come from the germline V gene (reference sequence). The CDR3 DNA reads as TGTGCCAGCAGTCCCAGAGAACTTCTCGGAGGCGAGCAGTACTTC. It yields the protein CASSPRELLGGEQYF.

The chain combines TRBV10-1 with TRBJ2-5; TRBD2 is a possible D gene (6 bases). From germline, CDR1 is WNHNN and CDR2 SYGVQD (reference sequence). This CDR3 comprises 13 residues. Trimming left V 4 bases short and J 4 bases short, with 10 bases between. The CDR3 sequence is CASSAGVTETQYF. As DNA, the CDR3 is TGCGCCAGCAGTGCGGGAGTGACAGAGACCCAGTACTTC.

The CDR3 loop is CASSFGINEKLFF. Written as DNA, the CDR3 is TGTGCCAGCAGCTTCGGGATTAATGAAAAACTGTTTTTT. The chain recombines TRBV11-3 with TRBJ1-4; D is unclear. This CDR3 contains 13 residues. The germline V and J ends were trimmed by 3 bases and 4 bases, with 6 bases remaining between them. The V gene's germline CDR1 is SGHNT and CDR2 YENEEA.

The chain joins TRBV19 to TRBJ2-3, with 8 bases matching TRBD2. Looked up from germline, CDR1 is LNHDA and CDR2 is SQIVND (reference sequence). Trimming cost V 4 bases and J 0 bases; bases outside gene matches: 6. CDR3 length: 16 amino acids. CDR3 region: CASSNGGGRSTDTQYF. CDR3 bases: TGTGCCAGTAGTAACGGGGGGGGCCGAAGCACAGATACGCAGTATTTT.

This chain links TRBV6-5 with TRBJ2-1, with 12 bases fitting TRBD2. Germline V gene sequence: CDR1 MNHEY, CDR2 SVGAGI. The V and J ends lost 4 bases and 4 bases, in that order; junction bases with no gene match: 5. This CDR3 comprises 16 residues. The CDR3 reads CASSSTLAGGYNEQFF. DNA of the CDR3: TGTGCCAGCAGTTCCACACTAGCGGGGGGTTACAATGAGCAGTTCTTC.

The V gene is TRBV7-3, the J gene TRBJ1-1; no firm D call. Trimming took off 5 bases at V and 0 bases at J, with 7 bases between the two ends. The CDR3 runs 13 residues. The germline CDR1 and CDR2 sequences are SGHTA and FQGTGA. The DNA of the CDR3 is TGTGCCAGCAGCGTCCTGCTGAACACTGAAGCTTTCTTT. Translation: CASSVLLNTEAFF. The full variable domain, its missing parts supplied by reference TRBV7-3 and TRBJ1-1, is GAGVSQTPSNKVTEKGKYVELRCDPISGHTALYWYRQSLGQGPEFLIYFQGTGAADDSGLPNDRFFAVRPEGSVSTLKIQRTERGDSAVYLCASSVLLNTEAFFGQGTRLTVV.

The chain joins TRBV28 to TRBJ1-1, with D unclear. The CDR3 covers 12 residues. Germline-derived CDR1 and CDR2 are MDHEN and SYDVKM. V gave up 7 bases and J gave up 10 bases, with 16 bases separating them. The CDR3 here is CASTLPGEGAFF. In DNA, the CDR3 is TGTGCCAGCACCCTCCCTGGGGAGGGAGCTTTCTTT.

This chain uses TRBV23-1 with TRBJ2-1; D unclear. TRBV23-1 is identified as an open reading frame with a role that is uncertain. The CDR3 is made up of 14 amino acids. The V gene lost 0 bases and the J gene lost 8 bases, with 11 bases spanning the gap. As DNA, the CDR3 is TGCGCCAGCAGTCAATCAAGATCTTCGGATGAGCAGTTCTTC. Translation: CASSQSRSSDEQFF.

The V and J genes are TRBV6-5 and TRBJ2-7; 9 positions match TRBD2. Unmatched junction bases numbered 4, after V lost 7 bases and J lost 9 bases. This CDR3 has 11 amino acids. Germline assignment: CDR1 MNHEY and CDR2 SVGAGI. Here the CDR3 DNA reads TGTGCCAGCACCAAAGCGGGGGGGCAGTACTTC. Translation gives CASTKAGGQYF.

Worth noting for this clone: A read error may produce the germline difference seen at one junction end. This sample also contains other DNA sequences that code for the same CDR3. The chain couples TRBV5-6 to TRBJ2-3, with D tentatively TRBD2 (6 bases). The CDR3 totals 17 residues. The V gene's germline CDR1 is SGHDT and CDR2 YYEEEE. Written as DNA, the CDR3 is TGCGCCAGCAGCTACACCCAATTGGCTAGCGGCACAGATACGCAGTATTTT. Protein sequence: CASSYTQLASGTDTQYF. Combining the CDR3 with reference TRBV5-6 and TRBJ2-3 gives the whole variable domain DAGVTQSPTHLIKTRGQQVTLRCSPKSGHDTVSWYQQALGQGPQFIFQYYEEEERQRGNFPDRFSGHQFPNYSSELNVNALLLGDSALYLCASSYTQLASGTDTQYFGPGTRLTVL.

The V call is TRBV6-4, the J call TRBJ2-1; 9 bases fit TRBD2. The CDR3 is 15 amino acids. Germline-derived CDR1 and CDR2 are MRHNA and SNTAGT. The trim removed 3 bases at V and 2 bases at J, leaving 2 bases unmatched. This chain's CDR3 is CASSELAGAYNEQFF. The CDR3 nucleotides are TGTGCCAGCAGTGAATTAGCGGGAGCCTACAATGAGCAGTTCTTC.

The rearrangement joins TRBV7-2 to TRBJ2-5, with D maybe TRBD2 (6 bases). Germline assignment: CDR1 SGHTA and CDR2 FQGNSA. The CDR3 length is 15 residues. V lost 5 bases and J lost 2, with 15 bases in between. CDR3 residues: CASSPRTNRQETQYF. The CDR3 DNA reads TGTGCCAGCAGCCCCCGGACTAATAGGCAAGAGACCCAGTACTTC.

This clone showed up just a few times. For the CDR3, the DNA is TGTGCCAGCTCACCGGGCCCCGGTCTCGGGGACACTGAAGCTTTCTTT. Residues: CASSPGPGLGDTEAFF. The V and J genes are TRBV18 and TRBJ1-1; D is undetermined. V shed 3 bases and J shed 3 bases, with 17 bases lying between them. The CDR3 totals 16 residues. From germline, CDR1 is KGHSH and CDR2 LQKENI.

The chain couples TRBV28 to TRBJ2-2; 7 nucleotides agree with TRBD2. The CDR3 has 18 residues. The V and J ends lost 5 bases and 0 bases, in that order; junction bases with no gene match: 12. CDR1 is MDHEN and CDR2 is SYDVKM in the germline V gene. The CDR3 spells CASSLGRGDPSNTGELFF. In DNA form, the CDR3 reads TGTGCCAGCAGTCTTGGTCGGGGGGACCCGTCGAACACCGGGGAGCTGTTTTTT.

The chain joins TRBV30 to TRBJ1-1, with unresolved D. Germline V gene lookup returns CDR1 GTSNPN and CDR2 SVGIG (reference sequence). Trimming took 4 bases from V and 1 from J, leaving 7 bases between them. CDR3 length: 12 amino acids. CDR3 sequence reads: CAWTHANTEAFF. In nucleotides, the CDR3 is TGTGCCTGGACTCATGCGAACACTGAAGCTTTCTTT. Filled out from reference TRBV30 and TRBJ1-1, the complete variable domain reads SQTIHQWPATLVQPVGSPLSLECTVEGTSNPNLYWYRQAAGRGLQLLFYSVGIGQISSEVPQNLSASRPQDRQFILSSKKLLLSDSGFYLCAWTHANTEAFFGQGTRLTVV.

The gene calls are TRBV4-3 and TRBJ2-4, with 9 bases matching TRBD2. V gave up 4 bases and J gave up 16 bases; unmatched junction bases: 14. This CDR3 is built from 14 residues. Per the germline V gene, CDR1 is LGHNA and CDR2 is YSLEER. CDR3 nucleotide sequence: TGCGCCAGCAGCCCGGTCGCCGGGACTAGCTTAATCTACTTC. This sequence encodes CASSPVAGTSLIYF.

The chain recombines TRBV9 with TRBJ2-3; D unclear. This CDR3 contains 11 residues. The germline V and J ends were trimmed by 4 bases and 4 bases, with 4 bases remaining between them. CDR1 SGDLS and CDR2 YYNGEE come from the germline V gene. The CDR3 DNA follows: TGTGCCAGCAGCCCCTCAGATACGCAGTATTTT. Residues: CASSPSDTQYF.

The chain is built from TRBV5-4 and TRBJ2-1; 8 bases are shared with TRBD2. Unmatched junction bases numbered 8, after V lost 2 bases and J lost 7 bases. Germline CDR1 SGHNT, CDR2 YYREEE (reference sequence). The CDR3 consists of 15 residues. The CDR3 spells CASSFGLAEVNEQFF. In DNA, the CDR3 is TGTGCCAGCAGCTTTGGACTAGCCGAGGTAAATGAGCAGTTCTTC. The variable domain in full, completed from reference TRBV5-4 and TRBJ2-1, reads ETGVTQSPTHLIKTRGQQVTLRCSSQSGHNTVSWYQQALGQGPQFIFQYYREEENGRGNFPPRFSGLQFPNYSSELNVNALELDDSALYLCASSFGLAEVNEQFFGPGTRLTVL.